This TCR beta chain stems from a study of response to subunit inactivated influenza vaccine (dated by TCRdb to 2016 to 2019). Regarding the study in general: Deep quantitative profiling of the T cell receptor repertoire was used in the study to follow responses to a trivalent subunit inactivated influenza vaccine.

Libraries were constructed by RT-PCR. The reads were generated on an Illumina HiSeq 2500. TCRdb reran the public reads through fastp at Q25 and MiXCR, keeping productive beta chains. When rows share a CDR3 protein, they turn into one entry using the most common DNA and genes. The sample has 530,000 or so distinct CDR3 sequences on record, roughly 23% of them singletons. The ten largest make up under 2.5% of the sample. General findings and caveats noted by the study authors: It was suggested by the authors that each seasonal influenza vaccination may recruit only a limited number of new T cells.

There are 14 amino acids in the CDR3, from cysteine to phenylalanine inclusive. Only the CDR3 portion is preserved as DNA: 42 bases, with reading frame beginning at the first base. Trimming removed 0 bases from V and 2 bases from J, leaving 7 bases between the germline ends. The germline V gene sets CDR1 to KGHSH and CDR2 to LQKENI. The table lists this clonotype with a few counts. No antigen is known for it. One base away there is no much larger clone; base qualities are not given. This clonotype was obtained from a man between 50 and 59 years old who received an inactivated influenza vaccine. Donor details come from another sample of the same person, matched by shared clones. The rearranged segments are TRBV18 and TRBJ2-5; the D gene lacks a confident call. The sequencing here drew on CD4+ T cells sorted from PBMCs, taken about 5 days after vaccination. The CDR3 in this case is CASSPPSQQETQYF. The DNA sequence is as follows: TGTGCCAGCTCACCACCGTCCCAGCAAGAGACCCAGTACTTC.